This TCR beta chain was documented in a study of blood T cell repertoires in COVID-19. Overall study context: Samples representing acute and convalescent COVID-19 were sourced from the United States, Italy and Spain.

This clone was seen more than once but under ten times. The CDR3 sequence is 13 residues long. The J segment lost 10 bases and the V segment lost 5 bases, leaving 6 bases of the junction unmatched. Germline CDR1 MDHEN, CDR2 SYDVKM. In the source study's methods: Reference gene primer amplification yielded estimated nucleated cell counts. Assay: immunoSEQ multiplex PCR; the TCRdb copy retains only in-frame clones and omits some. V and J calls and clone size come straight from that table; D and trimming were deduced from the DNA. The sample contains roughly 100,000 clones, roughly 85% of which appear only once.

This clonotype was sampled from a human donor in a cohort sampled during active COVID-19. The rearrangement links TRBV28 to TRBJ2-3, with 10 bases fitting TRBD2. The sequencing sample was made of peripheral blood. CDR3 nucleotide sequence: TGTGCCAGCAGTCCCAGTGGACTAGCGGCGCAGTATTTT. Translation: CASSPSGLAAQYF. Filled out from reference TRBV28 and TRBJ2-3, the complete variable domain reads DVKVTQSSRYLVKRTGEKVFLECVQDMDHENMFWYRQDPGLGLRLIYFSYDVKMKEKGDIPEGYSVSREKKERFSLILESASTNQTSMYLCASSPSGLAAQYFGPGTRLTVL.